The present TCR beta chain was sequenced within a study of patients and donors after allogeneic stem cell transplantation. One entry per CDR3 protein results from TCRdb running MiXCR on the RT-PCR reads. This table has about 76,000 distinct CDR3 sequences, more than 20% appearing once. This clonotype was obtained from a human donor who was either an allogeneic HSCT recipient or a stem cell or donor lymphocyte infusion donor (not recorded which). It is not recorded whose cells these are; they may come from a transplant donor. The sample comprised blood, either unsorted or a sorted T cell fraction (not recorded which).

Here the CDR3 reads CASSRDRGNEQFF. The CDR3 DNA follows: TGTGCCAGCAGCAGAGACAGGGGCAATGAGCAGTTCTTC. This chain uses TRBV7-3 with TRBJ2-1, with 8 bases lining up with TRBD1. In germline, CDR1 is SGHTA, CDR2 FQGTGA. The CDR3 has 13 residues. The ends lost 5 bases at V and 6 bases at J; junction bases unmatched: 3.